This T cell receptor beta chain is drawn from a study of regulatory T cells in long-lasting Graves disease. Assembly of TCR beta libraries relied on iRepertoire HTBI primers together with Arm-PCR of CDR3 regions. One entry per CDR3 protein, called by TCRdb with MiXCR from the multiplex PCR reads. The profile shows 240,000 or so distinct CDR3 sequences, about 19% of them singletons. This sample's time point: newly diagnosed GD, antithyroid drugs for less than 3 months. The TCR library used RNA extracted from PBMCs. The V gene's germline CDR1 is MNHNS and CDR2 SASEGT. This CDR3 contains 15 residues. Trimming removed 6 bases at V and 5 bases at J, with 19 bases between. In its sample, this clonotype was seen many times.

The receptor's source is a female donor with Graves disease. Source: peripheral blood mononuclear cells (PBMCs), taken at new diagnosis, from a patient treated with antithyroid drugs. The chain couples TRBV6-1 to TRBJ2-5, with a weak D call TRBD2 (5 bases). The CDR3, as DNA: TGTGCCAGCAGGGCACTAGAGAGGGCGCGGGAGACCCAGTACTTC. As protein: CASRALERARETQYF.